The next 9 T cell receptor beta chains were all read from a single sample in a study of Ad26.COV2.S vaccination and SARS-CoV-2 variants. TCRdb keeps only in-frame clones here, not all; method: immunoSEQ multiplex PCR. Of around 320,000 clones in the sample, roughly 87% are singletons; the top ten hold 3.4%. Treatment: roughly 20 received Ad26.COV2.S at low or high dose, single or two shots; several received placebo; per-sample allocation not given. Sampling occurred on day 63 after the first vaccine or placebo injection. The sequencing here drew on peripheral blood, taken in a trial of Ad26.COV2.S vaccine versus placebo. These receptor sequences come from a person between 18 and 65 years old who received the Ad26.COV2.S COVID-19 vaccine or a placebo.

A single count supports this clone. This rearrangement joins TRBV6-6 to TRBJ1-3; TRBD1 agrees at 11 bases. The junction had 4 bases not matched to a gene; V was cut back by 6 bases and J by 0 bases. Germline assignment: CDR1 MNHNY and CDR2 SVGAGI (reference sequence). The CDR3 has 16 residues. The CDR3 nucleotides are TGTGCCAGCAGCCAGGACAGGGGGCTCTCTGGAAACACCATATATTTT. Translation gives CASSQDRGLSGNTIYF.

The chain is built from TRBV6-1 and TRBJ2-7, with a tentative D call TRBD2 (7 bases). Germline V gene lookup returns CDR1 MNHNS and CDR2 SASEGT. V was pared by 2 bases and J by 3 bases, with 14 bases between. The CDR3 consists of 15 residues. CDR3 amino acids: CASSESGGAGYEQYF. The CDR3, as DNA: TGTGCCAGCAGTGAATCGGGGGGCGCGGGCTACGAGCAGTACTTC.

The chain combines TRBV4-1 with TRBJ2-7; a possible D gene is TRBD1 (5 bases). V lost 3 bases to trimming and J lost 1 base, with 13 bases between them. The germline V gene encodes CDR1 MGHRA and CDR2 YSYEKL. The CDR3 is made up of 15 amino acids. The CDR3 DNA reads TGCGCCAGCAGCCACTTTCCTGGACAATCCTACGAGCAGTACTTC. Protein: CASSHFPGQSYEQYF.

This chain links TRBV14 with TRBJ1-3; no definite D call. The CDR3 totals 14 residues. The germline CDR1 and CDR2 sequences are SGHDN and FVKESK. Trimming cost V 1 base and J 7 bases, with 11 bases left between them. CDR3 sequence reads: CASSQVWQRNTIYF. The CDR3 DNA follows: TGTGCCAGCAGCCAAGTTTGGCAGCGGAACACCATATATTTT.

The V call is TRBV3-1 (or the pseudogene TRBV3-2), the J call TRBJ2-7; a weak D match, TRBD1 (6 bases). CDR1 is LGHDT and CDR2 is YNNKEL in the germline V gene (reference sequence). V lost 1 base to trimming and J lost 3 bases, with 13 bases between them. The CDR3 loop spans 15 amino acids. This CDR3 is CASSQGTGTHYEQYF. The DNA for the CDR3 is TGTGCCAGCAGCCAAGGGACCGGGACACACTACGAGCAGTACTTC.

The rearrangement joins TRBV5-6 to TRBJ2-3, with 8 nucleotides matching TRBD1. With V trimmed by 4 bases and J by 4 bases, 8 bases remained unmatched. Per the germline V gene, CDR1 is SGHDT and CDR2 is YYEEEE. The CDR3 covers 15 residues. In DNA form, the CDR3 reads TGTGCCAGCAGCATAGACAGGGGTGCCTCAGATACGCAGTATTTT. It codes for CASSIDRGASDTQYF.

The rearrangement joins TRBV19 to TRBJ2-5, with TRBD1 matching 12 bases. With 10 bases clipped from V and 5 bases from J, the junction kept 5 bases outside the gene matches. Germline-derived CDR1 and CDR2 are LNHDA and SQIVND (reference sequence). This CDR3 is 13 amino acids long. The CDR3 is CAKTGTGGETQYF. CDR3 DNA: TGTGCCAAGACCGGGACAGGGGGCGAGACCCAGTACTTC.

The chain has TRBV25-1 and TRBJ1-4, with 9 nucleotides matching TRBD1. The CDR3 extends over 15 amino acids. CDR1 and CDR2 from the germline V gene are MGHDK and SYGVNS. After removal of 4 bases from V and 3 bases from J, the junction contained 3 bases not matched to a gene. The CDR3 DNA sequence: TGTGCCAGCAGTGCTAGGACAGGGGCTAATGAAAAACTGTTTTTT. Translated: CASSARTGANEKLFF.

Comment on this clone: Other nucleotide sequences in the sample specify the same CDR3. The chain employs TRBV30 and TRBJ1-1, with 11 bases aligning to TRBD1. This CDR3 is built from 14 residues. Germline V gives CDR1 GTSNPN, CDR2 SVGIG (reference sequence). The trim removed 5 bases at V and 1 base at J, leaving 3 bases unmatched. The CDR3 nucleotides are TGTGCCTGGGGGACAGGGGGGCGGAACACTGAAGCTTTCTTT. It specifies CAWGTGGRNTEAFF.